These T cell receptor beta chains were read from a single sample in a study of cytomegalovirus exposure and HLA in healthy donors. Repertoires were generated with immunoSEQ multiplex PCR, while TCRdb's copy carries only in-frame clones and drops some. Here the sample spans 200,000 to 250,000 clones, around 85% being singletons. Sample: PBMCs. These receptors were collected from a girl aged 2-10 years in good health and CMV-seronegative. Each CDR3 is given with its conserved first and last residue. A D gene is named only where the DNA matches it firmly. Rows give clone size only sometimes, using once, few, many, or a class for an expanded clone.

once	TRBD2	TRBV9	TRBJ2-1	CASSATTSDRPGEQFF	TGTGCCAGCAGCGCAACCACTAGCGATCGGCCCGGTGAGCAGTTCTTC
-	-	TRBV29-1	TRBJ2-5	CSVVPGQNQETQYF	TGCAGCGTTGTACCCGGACAGAACCAAGAGACCCAGTACTTC
-	TRBD2	TRBV7-9	TRBJ2-1	CASSSAGVIRGEQFF	TGTGCCAGCAGTTCTGCGGGAGTTATTCGAGGTGAGCAGTTCTTC
-	-	TRBV2	TRBJ1-1	CASREGGEAFF	TGTGCCAGCAGAGAGGGCGGTGAAGCTTTCTTT
-	TRBD1	TRBV7-7	TRBJ2-1	CASSLGQGVTSYNEQFF	TGTGCCAGCAGCTTAGGTCAGGGGGTAACCTCCTACAATGAGCAGTTCTTC
few	-	TRBV6-5	TRBJ2-5	CASALGIRETQYF	TGTGCCAGCGCCCTAGGAATTCGCGAGACCCAGTACTTC
once	-	TRBV6-6	TRBJ1-1	CASSSLRVSTEAFF	TGTGCCAGCAGTTCCCTCAGGGTGAGCACTGAAGCTTTCTTT
-	-	TRBV7-9	TRBJ2-1	CASSFKRAGDEQFF	TGTGCCAGCAGCTTCAAGAGGGCCGGCGATGAGCAGTTCTTC
few	-	TRBV5-4	TRBJ1-4	CASSLMGAPGEKLFF	TGTGCCAGCAGCTTGATGGGGGCACCGGGTGAAAAACTGTTTTTT
-	-	TRBV18	TRBJ2-7	CASSPTGVAYEQYF	TGTGCCAGCTCACCGACGGGAGTTGCGTACGAGCAGTACTTC
few	TRBD1	TRBV25-1	TRBJ2-1	CAGVPGQGPHSYNEQFF	TGTGCCGGGGTCCCGGGACAGGGACCGCACTCCTACAATGAGCAGTTCTTC
once	-	TRBV2	TRBJ1-1	CASSGGPGGGPFF	TGTGCCAGCAGTGGCGGCCCGGGTGGCGGGCCCTTCTTT
few	-	TRBV6-5	TRBJ2-7	CASSPGLRPSYEQYF	TGTGCCAGCAGCCCTGGACTACGACCTTCCTACGAGCAGTACTTC
-	TRBD1	TRBV6-5	TRBJ2-7	CASSLGQIYEQYF	TGTGCCAGCAGTTTGGGACAGATATACGAGCAGTACTTC
-	-	TRBV29-1	TRBJ2-7	CSVEEGYEQYF	TGCAGCGTTGAGGAGGGCTACGAGCAGTACTTC
-	TRBD1	TRBV5-1	TRBJ2-3	CASGDGQALTDTQYF	TGCGCCAGCGGCGATGGACAGGCCCTCACAGATACGCAGTATTTT
-	-	TRBV5-4	TRBJ2-3	CASSLLAMTDTQYF	TGTGCCAGCAGCTTATTAGCGATGACAGATACGCAGTATTTT
-	-	TRBV19	TRBJ1-1	CASTIGGGVGTEAFF	TGTGCCAGTACCATAGGTGGGGGGGTGGGCACTGAAGCTTTCTTT
-	-	TRBV6-5	TRBJ2-1	CASSYRSLNEQFF	TGTGCCAGCAGTTACAGGAGCTTAAATGAGCAGTTCTTC
-	TRBD1	TRBV28	TRBJ2-7	CASQLTGDLRSSGLGF	TGTGCCAGCCAGTTGACAGGGGATTTACGAAGTTCAGGGTTAGGGTTC
-	-	TRBV19	TRBJ2-7	CASSIGDSADEQYF	TGTGCCAGTAGTATAGGGGACTCGGCCGACGAGCAGTACTTC
-	-	TRBV7-3	TRBJ1-1	CASSRGAGLAFF	TGTGCCAGCAGCCGGGGGGCAGGGTTGGCTTTCTTT
-	-	TRBV2	TRBJ1-4	CASKRGAQNEKLFF	TGTGCCAGCAAACGGGGGGCTCAGAACGAAAAACTGTTTTTT
-	-	TRBV5-5	TRBJ1-5	CASSLDPSGNQPQHF	TGTGCCAGCAGCTTGGACCCGTCGGGCAATCAGCCCCAGCATTTT
once	-	TRBV19	TRBJ1-1	CASINSGFGVNTEAFF	TGTGCCAGTATCAACTCAGGGTTTGGGGTAAACACTGAAGCTTTCTTT
-	TRBD2	TRBV7-9	TRBJ2-5	CASSTRAGGQETQYF	TGTGCCAGCAGCACCCGCGCCGGGGGGCAAGAGACCCAGTACTTC
few	-	TRBV18	TRBJ2-1	CASSPPSRAYYNEQFF	TGTGCCAGCTCACCACCGTCGAGGGCCTACTACAATGAGCAGTTCTTC
-	-	TRBV6-1	TRBJ2-5	CASSQGGLSGLTQYF	TGTGCCAGCAGTCAGGGAGGACTATCCGGTCTGACCCAGTACTTC
-	TRBD2	TRBV9	TRBJ2-5	CASSSPLSRGGLETQYF	TGTGCCAGCAGCTCCCCTCTATCACGGGGGGGTCTGGAGACCCAGTACTTC
-	-	TRBV1	TRBJ2-7	CTSSQDGPLAGVAEQYF	TGCACCAGCAGCCAAGATGGTCCACTAGCGGGGGTGGCCGAGCAGTACTTC
-	TRBD1	TRBV7-9	TRBJ1-1	CASSSQGGSTEAFF	TGTGCCAGCAGCTCACAGGGGGGGTCCACTGAAGCTTTCTTT
-	TRBD2	TRBV5-4	TRBJ2-5	CASSLAPERGVGETQYF	TGTGCCAGCAGCTTGGCCCCGGAGCGGGGGGTAGGAGAGACCCAGTACTTC
-	TRBD2	TRBV7-2	TRBJ2-7	CASSDGLAGSYEQYF	TGTGCCAGCAGCGATGGACTAGCGGGCTCCTACGAGCAGTACTTC
-	TRBD1	TRBV4-2	TRBJ1-6	CASSQEPRDRGSPLHF	TGTGCCAGCAGCCAAGAACCCCGGGACAGGGGTTCACCCCTCCACTTT
few	TRBD1	TRBV2	TRBJ1-2	CASSDTGAYGYTF	TGTGCCAGCAGTGACACAGGGGCCTATGGCTACACCTTC
-	TRBD1	TRBV5-4	TRBJ1-2	CASSFPSTGPYGYTF	TGTGCCAGCAGCTTCCCCTCGACAGGGCCCTATGGCTACACCTTC
few	-	TRBV19	TRBJ1-1	CASSFLAGEAFF	-
-	-	TRBV7-9	TRBJ1-2	CSSSFPIQQFTNYGYTF	TGTTCCAGCAGCTTCCCGATACAGCAATTTACTAACTATGGCTACACCTTC
-	-	TRBV29-1	TRBJ2-7	CSVTGPAYEQYF	TGCAGCGTTACAGGGCCGGCCTACGAGCAGTACTTC
-	-	TRBV23-1	TRBJ1-2	CASSQSGDYTF	TGCGCCAGCAGTCAATCCGGAGACTACACCTTC
-	TRBD2	TRBV6-6	TRBJ2-1	CASSNSLAGVYNEQFF	TGTGCCAGCAGTAACTCCCTAGCGGGAGTCTACAATGAGCAGTTCTTC
-	-	TRBV6-5	TRBJ1-1	CASSLDRRNTEAFF	TGTGCCAGCAGTTTAGACAGACGGAACACTGAAGCTTTCTTT
-	-	TRBV6-5	TRBJ2-7	CASSQGQGYEQYF	TGTGCCAGCAGTCAGGGTCAGGGCTACGAGCAGTACTTC
-	-	TRBV25-1	TRBJ1-5	CASSESRASNQPQHF	TGTGCCAGCAGTGAATCTCGAGCCAGCAATCAGCCCCAGCATTTT
-	TRBD2	TRBV18	TRBJ2-3	CASSTGLAGDTDTQYF	TGTGCCAGCTCAACGGGACTAGCGGGGGACACAGATACGCAGTATTTT
-	-	TRBV5-4	TRBJ2-7	CASRRDDSYEQYF	TGTGCCAGCAGGCGGGATGACTCCTACGAGCAGTACTTC
-	TRBD1	TRBV19	TRBJ1-5	CASSATQGAHQPQHF	TGTGCCAGTAGCGCAACACAGGGGGCCCATCAGCCCCAGCATTTT
few	-	TRBV18	TRBJ1-2	CASLPGGGPYGYTF	TGTGCCAGCCTCCCTGGGGGCGGACCCTATGGCTACACCTTC
-	-	TRBV11-2	TRBJ1-1	CASSLQQGNTEAFF	TGTGCCAGCAGCTTACAACAGGGGAACACTGAAGCTTTCTTT
-	-	TRBV4-2	TRBJ1-1	CASSQGGLEAFF	TGTGCCAGCAGCCAAGGTGGGCTTGAGGCTTTCTTT
once	TRBD1	TRBV30	TRBJ1-3	CAWRLQGRGNTIYF	TGTGCCTGGAGGCTACAGGGGAGAGGAAACACCATATATTTT
-	-	TRBV6-5	TRBJ2-7	CASSYSSGQSKQYF	TGTGCCAGCAGTTACTCGAGCGGTCAGTCAAAGCAGTACTTC
-	-	TRBV4-1	TRBJ2-2	CASSLRASTGELFF	TGCGCCAGCAGCCTCAGGGCCTCAACCGGGGAGCTGTTTTTT
-	TRBD1	TRBV6-1	TRBJ2-1	CASSEMEGQGGHEQFF	TGTGCCAGCAGTGAGATGGAGGGACAGGGGGGTCATGAGCAGTTCTTC
once	-	TRBV27	TRBJ1-2	CASSSNRVGYTF	TGTGCCAGCAGTTCTAACAGGGTTGGCTACACCTTC
-	-	TRBV12-2	TRBJ2-1	CASRRTGREGRGDNEQFF	TGTGCAAGTCGCAGGACAGGGCGGGAGGGCAGGGGGGACAATGAGCAGTTCTTC
few	TRBD2	TRBV19	TRBJ2-2	CASTARPPREEGGGELFF	TGTGCCAGTACCGCCCGTCCCCCGCGGGAGGAAGGCGGGGGGGAGCTGTTTTTT
once	-	TRBV7-2	TRBJ2-7	CASSLDGDEQYF	TGTGCCAGCAGCTTAGACGGGGACGAGCAGTACTTC
-	TRBD1	TRBV7-6	TRBJ1-2	CASSLRQGGNYGYTF	TGTGCCAGCAGCTTAAGACAGGGGGGGAACTATGGCTACACCTTC